The T cell receptor (beta chain) under discussion was sequenced for a study of cytomegalovirus exposure and HLA in healthy donors. Study-wide results and limits: Because they were indistinguishable, some V segments, including TRBV6-2 and TRBV6-3, were excluded.

On this clone itself: Its target is not known.

PCR primers comprised 60 Vbeta and 13 Jbeta primers. Clones were read by immunoSEQ multiplex PCR, and TCRdb kept only the in-frame ones, dropping some. The sample holds around 150,000 clones, roughly four fifths seen once. CDR3 length: 13 residues. In germline, CDR1 is SGHNT, CDR2 YYREEE (reference sequence). With 0 bases removed from V and 8 bases from J, the gap between germline ends came to 11 bases. The chain couples TRBV5-4 to TRBJ1-2; D gene ambiguous. Material: PBMCs. The TCR sequence derives from a man under 40 in good health and CMV-seropositive. CDR3 DNA: TGTGCCAGCAGCTTGGAGAGGGTTCGAGGCTACACCTTC. As protein: CASSLERVRGYTF.